This T cell receptor beta chain was obtained from a study of molecular identifiers for immune sequencing clone quantification. Sorting defined naive CD8 T cells as CD8+CD4-CCR7+CD45RA+. Germline-derived CDR1 and CDR2 are SGHAT and FQNNGV. The CDR3 has 15 amino acids. The V gene lost 2 bases and the J gene lost 6 bases, with 14 bases spanning the gap. MiXCR, run by TCRdb on the PCR reads, gives a single entry per CDR3 protein. The sample records over 550,000 distinct CDR3 sequences, less than 30% being singletons. The sequence derives from a human donor in good health. Some libraries in this study had Jurkat cell RNA spiked in. What was sequenced was naive CD8+ T cells from blood, with Jurkat cell RNA spiked in. Specified subset: FACS-sorted CD8+CD4-CCR7+CD45RA+ naive T cells. The chain links TRBV11-2 to TRBJ2-1; D is perhaps TRBD1 or TRBD2 (6 bases each). CDR3 region: CASSLISWGANEQFF. CDR3 coding DNA: TGTGCCAGCAGCTTAATTAGTTGGGGGGCCAATGAGCAGTTCTTC. Combining the CDR3 with reference TRBV11-2 and TRBJ2-1 gives the whole variable domain EAGVAQSPRYKIIEKRQSVAFWCNPISGHATLYWYQQILGQGPKLLIQFQNNGVVDDSQLPKDRFSAERLKGVDSTLKIQPAKLEDSAVYLCASSLISWGANEQFFGPGTRLTVL.